This T cell receptor (beta chain) was recovered during a study of shared clonotypes between healthy human individuals. Turning to the study itself: The people who gave samples were two women and three men aged 18 to 49.

This CDR3 has 15 residues. Between the trimmed V and J ends, which lost 1 base and 3 bases, there was a span of 13 bases. Germline loops: CDR1 SGHVS, CDR2 FQNEAQ. Positively selected for CCR7, the CD45RO-negative cells used as naive CD8 cells excluded terminally differentiated effector memory CD45RA+ cells. In the original workflow: ImmunoSEQ sequences covered only the junction and lacked quality scores; filtering therefore differed. Sequenced by immunoSEQ multiplex PCR; TCRdb stores in-frame clones only, minus some. V, J and clone size were drawn from that table, and D and trimming were deduced from the DNA. The repertoire holds some 1,900,000 clones, with about 95% as singletons.

The sequence derives from a man younger than 35 in good health. This sequence joins TRBV7-8 and TRBJ2-7; D perhaps matches TRBD2 (6 bases). The specimen was naive CD8+ T cells sorted from blood. DNA for the CDR3: TGTGCCAGCAGCTTAGTGGAGCGGGTTGACTACGAGCAGTACTTC. This sequence encodes CASSLVERVDYEQYF.